One and the same sample provided the 17 T cell receptor beta chains below, sequenced in a study of T cells expressing NK-cell markers. TCRdb re-called the 5' RACE reads and shows each CDR3 protein once, DNA omitted. In total, the table holds around 140,000 distinct CDR3 sequences. The sequencing sample was made of blood T cells: a sorted CD56 or NKG2C T cell subset, CD4+ or CD8+ T cells, or bulk PBMC T cells (not recorded which). Receptors were obtained from a man aged 18 to 30 in good health.

The CDR3 sequence is CASSHRQGLNTEAFF. The V gene is TRBV4-2, the J gene TRBJ1-1; with no DNA, the TCRdb D assignment of TRBD1 cannot be verified. Germline CDR1 is LGHNA and CDR2 is YNFKEQ. There are 15 residues in the CDR3.

V and J are TRBV12-3 or TRBV12-4 and TRBJ2-2; TCRdb picks TRBD1, but there is no DNA to check that call. The CDR3 spans 16 residues. This CDR3 is CASSAGTGVNTGELFF.

The rearrangement uses TRBV5-5 and TRBJ2-7; the D call of TRBD2 rests on TCRdb alone, since no DNA is present to check it. CDR1 is SGHKS and CDR2 is YYEKEE in the germline V gene (reference sequence). This CDR3 contains 16 residues. CDR3 sequence reads: CASSLAGGGLNDEQYF.

This chain joins TRBV27 and TRBJ2-7; TCRdb returns TRBD2, unconfirmable since there is no DNA. Germline loops: CDR1 MNHEY, CDR2 SMNVEV (reference sequence). The CDR3 loop spans 15 amino acids. This CDR3 reads CASNIGLAPFNEQYF.

This chain connects TRBV7-9 to TRBJ2-3; TCRdb reports TRBD1, a call that lacks DNA to check it against. Per germline, CDR1 SEHNR and CDR2 FQNEAQ (reference sequence). CDR3 size: 16 residues. The chain's CDR3 is CASSFADRGWTDTQYF.

The rearrangement joins TRBV20-1 to TRBJ2-7. CDR3 length: 12 residues. Per germline, CDR1 DFQATT and CDR2 SNEGSKA (reference sequence). This CDR3 reads CSARVEGSEQYF.

The chain links TRBV6-2 or TRBV6-3 to TRBJ2-3; the TCRdb call, TRBD2, lacks DNA for checking. The germline V gene has CDR1 MNHEY and CDR2 SVGEGT. This CDR3 is 19 amino acids long. Here the CDR3 reads CASSYGPNEREVYDGTQYF.

The J gene is TRBJ2-3, the V gene TRBV19; TCRdb calls TRBD2, which cannot be checked without DNA. The germline CDR1 and CDR2 sequences are LNHDA and SQIVND (reference sequence). The CDR3 runs 15 residues. The CDR3 sequence is CASSISGIGTDTQYF.

This chain connects TRBV7-9 to TRBJ2-1; TCRdb reports TRBD1, a call that lacks DNA to check it against. The V gene's germline CDR1 is SEHNR and CDR2 FQNEAQ (reference sequence). The CDR3 is made up of 15 amino acids. CDR3 region: CASIQGPGNYNEQFF.

The chain carries TRBV4-1 and TRBJ1-1; lacking DNA, the TRBD1 call made by TCRdb goes unchecked. This CDR3 region has 16 residues. In germline, CDR1 is MGHRA, CDR2 YSYEKL. The CDR3 here is CASSPASQTGYPDAFF.

This chain joins TRBV7-3 and TRBJ2-1; TCRdb reports TRBD2, a call that lacks DNA to check it against. CDR1 is SGHTA and CDR2 is FQGTGA in the germline V gene. The CDR3 is made up of 16 amino acids. The chain's CDR3 is CASSLALAGGSGEQFF. The full variable domain, rest sourced from reference TRBV7-3 and TRBJ2-1, is GAGVSQTPSNKVTEKGKYVELRCDPISGHTALYWYRQSLGQGPEFLIYFQGTGAADDSGLPNDRFFAVRPEGSVSTLKIQRTERGDSAVYLCASSLALAGGSGEQFFGPGTRLTVL.

This chain links TRBV27 with TRBJ2-1. CDR1 is MNHEY, CDR2 SMNVEV, per germline (reference sequence). The CDR3 totals 13 residues. This chain's CDR3 is CASSFGLNNEQFF.

This chain links TRBV11-2 with TRBJ2-1; TCRdb indicates TRBD2, and absent DNA this call remains unverified. The CDR3 loop spans 16 amino acids. Looked up from germline, CDR1 is SGHAT and CDR2 is FQNNGV. CDR3 amino acids: CASSPWTSGGYNEQFF.

The V and J genes are TRBV13 and TRBJ2-1. CDR3 length: 13 residues. Looked up from germline, CDR1 is PRHDT and CDR2 is FYEKMQ (reference sequence). CDR3 residues: CASSFGLGNEQFF.

The V and J genes are TRBV12-3 or TRBV12-4 and TRBJ1-1. The CDR3 covers 12 residues. The CDR3 reads CASSSGYTEAFF.

This chain links TRBV20-1 with TRBJ2-5; TCRdb's D call, TRBD1, is unchecked because there is no DNA. The CDR3 runs to 15 residues. Germline lookup yields CDR1 DFQATT and CDR2 SNEGSKA (reference sequence). This chain's CDR3 is CSARMTDRLSETQYF.

J is TRBJ1-5 and V is TRBV28. The CDR3 runs 14 residues. Germline lookup yields CDR1 MDHEN and CDR2 SYDVKM. CDR3 sequence: CASSPSGSNQPQHF.